The T cell receptor beta chain described here comes from a study of cytomegalovirus exposure and HLA in healthy donors. Whole-study results and caveats: 87-base-pair reads could not separate some V segments, including TRBV6-2 and TRBV6-3. A list of 150 or so TCR beta chains associated with cytomegalovirus was given.

In this sample, this clone turned up a few times. Its antigen is as yet unknown. PCR employed 60 Vbeta and 13 Jbeta primers. TCRdb's table, derived via immunoSEQ multiplex PCR, lists solely in-frame clones and lacks some. The table has some 170,000 clones, approximately 76% seen once. The CDR3 runs 13 residues. Trimming left V 3 bases short and J 6 bases short, with 8 bases between. From germline, CDR1 is SEHNR and CDR2 FQNEAQ (reference sequence). This TCR came from a man aged 60-69 years in good health and CMV-seronegative. The sequencing input was PBMCs. The genes are TRBV7-9 and TRBJ2-2, with D hard to call. The CDR3 DNA sequence: TGTGCCAGCAGCTTCGGTCGTCCCGGGGAGCTGTTTTTT. Translation gives CASSFGRPGELFF.